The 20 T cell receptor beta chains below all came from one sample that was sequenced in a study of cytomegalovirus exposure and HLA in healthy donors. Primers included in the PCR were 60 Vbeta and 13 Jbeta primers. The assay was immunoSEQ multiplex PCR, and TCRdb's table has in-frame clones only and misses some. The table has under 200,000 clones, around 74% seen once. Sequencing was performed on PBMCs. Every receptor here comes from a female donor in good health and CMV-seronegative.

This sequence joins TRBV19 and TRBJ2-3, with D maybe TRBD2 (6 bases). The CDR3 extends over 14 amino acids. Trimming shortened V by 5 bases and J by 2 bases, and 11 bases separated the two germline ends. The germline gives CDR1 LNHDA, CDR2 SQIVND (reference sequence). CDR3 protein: CASSLLASTDTQYF. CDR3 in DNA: TGTGCCAGTAGTCTACTAGCATCCACAGATACGCAGTATTTT.

The CDR3 is CASSLLTGKGKNIQYF. The DNA of the CDR3 is TGTGCCAGCAGCTTGCTGACAGGGAAGGGGAAAAACATTCAGTACTTC. The chain has TRBV7-9 and TRBJ2-4; TRBD1 matches 7 bases. V lost 3 bases, J lost 4 bases, and 9 bases stayed unmatched. Germline lookup yields CDR1 SEHNR and CDR2 FQNEAQ (reference sequence). This CDR3 region has 16 residues.

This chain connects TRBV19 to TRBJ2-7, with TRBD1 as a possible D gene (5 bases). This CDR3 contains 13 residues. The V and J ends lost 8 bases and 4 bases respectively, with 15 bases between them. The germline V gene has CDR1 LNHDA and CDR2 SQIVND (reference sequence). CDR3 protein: CASSSGPGYEQYF. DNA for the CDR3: TGTGCCAGTTCATCAGGGCCCGGATACGAGCAGTACTTC.

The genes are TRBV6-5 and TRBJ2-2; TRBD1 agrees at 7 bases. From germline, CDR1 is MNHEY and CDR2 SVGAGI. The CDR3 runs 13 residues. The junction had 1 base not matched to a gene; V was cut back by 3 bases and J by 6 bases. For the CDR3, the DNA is TGTGCCAGCAGTTATCAGGGGGCCGGGGAGCTGTTTTTT. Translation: CASSYQGAGELFF.

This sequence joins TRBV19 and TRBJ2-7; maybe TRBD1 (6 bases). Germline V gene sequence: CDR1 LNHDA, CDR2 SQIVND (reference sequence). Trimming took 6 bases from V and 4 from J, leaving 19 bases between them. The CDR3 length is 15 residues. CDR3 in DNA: TGTGCCAGTAGCGCTCGAACAGGGAACGTGTACGAGCAGTACTTC. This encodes CASSARTGNVYEQYF.

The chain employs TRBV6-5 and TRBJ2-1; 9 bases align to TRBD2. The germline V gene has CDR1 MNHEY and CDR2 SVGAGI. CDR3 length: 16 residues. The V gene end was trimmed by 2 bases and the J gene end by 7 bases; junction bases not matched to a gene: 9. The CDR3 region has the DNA TGTGCCAGCAGTTACCTGCTAGCGGGGTTGGGTAATGAGCAGTTCTTC. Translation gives CASSYLLAGLGNEQFF.

In DNA form, the CDR3 reads TGTGCCAGCAGCCAAGATCCGACAGGGTTTGACGAGCAGTACTTC. The encoded protein is CASSQDPTGFDEQYF. The chain couples TRBV4-2 to TRBJ2-7, with 7 bases matching TRBD1. The CDR3 is 15 residues long. CDR1 LGHNA and CDR2 YNFKEQ come from the germline V gene. V lost 0 bases and J lost 5; bases outside the gene matches: 7.

DNA for the CDR3: TGTGCCAGCAGCTTCGGTCCCTACGAGCAGTACTTC. Translation: CASSFGPYEQYF. The chain employs TRBV7-9 and TRBJ2-7; D not resolved. CDR1 and CDR2 (germline): SEHNR, FQNEAQ (reference sequence). This CDR3 region has 12 residues. Trimming left V 3 bases short and J 2 bases short, with 5 bases between.

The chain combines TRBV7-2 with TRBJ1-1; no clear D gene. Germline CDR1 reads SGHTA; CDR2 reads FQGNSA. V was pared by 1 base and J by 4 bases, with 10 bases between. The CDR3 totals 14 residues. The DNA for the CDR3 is TGTGCCAGCAGCTTAGACGCGAGGCTCACTGAAGCTTTCTTT. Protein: CASSLDARLTEAFF.

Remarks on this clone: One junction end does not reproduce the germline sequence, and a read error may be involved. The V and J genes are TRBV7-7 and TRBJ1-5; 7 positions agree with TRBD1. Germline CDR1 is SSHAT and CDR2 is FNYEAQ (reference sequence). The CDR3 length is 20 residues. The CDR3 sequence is CASSLSGLRDSQRGDQPQHF. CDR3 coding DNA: TGTGCTAGCAGCTTATCGGGTCTCCGGGACAGCCAAAGGGGCGATCAGCCCCAGCATTTT.

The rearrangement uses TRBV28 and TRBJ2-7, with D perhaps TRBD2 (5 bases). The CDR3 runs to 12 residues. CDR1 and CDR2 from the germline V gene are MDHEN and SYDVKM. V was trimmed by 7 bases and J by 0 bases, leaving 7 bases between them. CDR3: CASTGSSYEQYF. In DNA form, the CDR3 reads TGTGCCAGCACGGGGAGCTCCTACGAGCAGTACTTC. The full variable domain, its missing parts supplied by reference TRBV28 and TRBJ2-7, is DVKVTQSSRYLVKRTGEKVFLECVQDMDHENMFWYRQDPGLGLRLIYFSYDVKMKEKGDIPEGYSVSREKKERFSLILESASTNQTSMYLCASTGSSYEQYFGPGTRLTVT.

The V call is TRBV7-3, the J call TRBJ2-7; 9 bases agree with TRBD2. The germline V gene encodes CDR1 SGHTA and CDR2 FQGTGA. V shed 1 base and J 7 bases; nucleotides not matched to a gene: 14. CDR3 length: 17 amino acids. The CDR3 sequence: CASSLKITGLATGEQYF. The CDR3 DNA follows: TGTGCCAGCAGCTTAAAGATAACCGGACTAGCGACAGGGGAGCAGTACTTC.

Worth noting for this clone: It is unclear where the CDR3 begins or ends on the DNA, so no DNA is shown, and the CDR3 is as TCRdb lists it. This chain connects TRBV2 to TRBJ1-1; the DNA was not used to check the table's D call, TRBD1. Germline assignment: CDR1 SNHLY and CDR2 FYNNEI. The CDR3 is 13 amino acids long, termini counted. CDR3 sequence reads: CASILDRGTEAFF.

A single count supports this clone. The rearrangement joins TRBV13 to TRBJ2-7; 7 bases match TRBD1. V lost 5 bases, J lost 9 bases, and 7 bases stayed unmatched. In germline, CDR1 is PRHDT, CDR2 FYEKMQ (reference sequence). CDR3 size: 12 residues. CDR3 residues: CASSLRQGGQYF. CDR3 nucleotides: TGTGCCAGCAGCCTTCGACAGGGTGGGCAGTACTTC.

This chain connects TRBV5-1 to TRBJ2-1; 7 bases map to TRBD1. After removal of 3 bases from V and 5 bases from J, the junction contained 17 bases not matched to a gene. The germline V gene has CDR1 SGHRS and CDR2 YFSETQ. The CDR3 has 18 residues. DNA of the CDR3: TGCGCCAGCAGCTCCCGCCCGACAGGGATAAGCGAGAACAATGAGCAGTTCTTC. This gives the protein CASSSRPTGISENNEQFF.

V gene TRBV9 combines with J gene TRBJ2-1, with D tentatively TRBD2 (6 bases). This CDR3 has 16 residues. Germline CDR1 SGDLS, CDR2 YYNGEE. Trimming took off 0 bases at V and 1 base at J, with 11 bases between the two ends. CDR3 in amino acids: CASSVEAGWSYNEQFF. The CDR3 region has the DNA TGTGCCAGCAGCGTAGAGGCGGGATGGTCCTACAATGAGCAGTTCTTC.

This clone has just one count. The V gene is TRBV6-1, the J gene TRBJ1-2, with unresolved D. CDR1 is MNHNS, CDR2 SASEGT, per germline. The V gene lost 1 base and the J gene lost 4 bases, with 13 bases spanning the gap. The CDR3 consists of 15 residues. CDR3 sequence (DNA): TGTGCCAGCAGTGAAGTGGGCAGGTACTCCTATGGCTACACCTTC. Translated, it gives CASSEVGRYSYGYTF.

DNA for the CDR3: TGTGCCAGTAGTCGTCCTAGCGGGAGCGAGACCCAGTACTTC. Translated: CASSRPSGSETQYF. This chain joins TRBV19 and TRBJ2-5; TRBD2 aligns across 10 bases. CDR1 LNHDA and CDR2 SQIVND come from the germline V gene (reference sequence). V shed 5 bases, J shed 5 bases, and the junction held 5 bases outside the gene matches. This CDR3 comprises 14 residues.

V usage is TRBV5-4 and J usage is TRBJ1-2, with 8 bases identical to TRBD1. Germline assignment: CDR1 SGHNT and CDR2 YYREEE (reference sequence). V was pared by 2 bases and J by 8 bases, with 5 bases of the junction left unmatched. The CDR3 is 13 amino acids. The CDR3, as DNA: TGTGCCAGCAGCTTACAGGGGGTCTTGGGCTACACCTTC. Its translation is CASSLQGVLGYTF.

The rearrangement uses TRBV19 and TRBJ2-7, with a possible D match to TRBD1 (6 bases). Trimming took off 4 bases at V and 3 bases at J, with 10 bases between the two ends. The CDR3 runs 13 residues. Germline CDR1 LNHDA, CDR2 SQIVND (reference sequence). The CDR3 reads CASSRNRDYEQYF. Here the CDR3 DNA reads TGTGCCAGTAGTAGAAACAGGGACTACGAGCAGTACTTC. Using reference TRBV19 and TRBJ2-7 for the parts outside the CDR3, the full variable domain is DGGITQSPKYLFRKEGQNVTLSCEQNLNHDAMYWYRQDPGQGLRLIYYSQIVNDFQKGDIAEGYSVSREKKESFPLTVTSAQKNPTAFYLCASSRNRDYEQYFGPGTRLTVT.